This entry concerns a single T cell receptor (beta chain). The germline V gene has CDR1 SEHNR and CDR2 FQNEAQ (reference sequence). V was pared by 1 base and J by 5 bases, with 6 bases of the junction left unmatched. The CDR3 spans 15 residues. Patients at the Seattle site were enrolled during active infection and followed longitudinally. These data come from a study of blood T cell repertoires in COVID-19. As for the study in general: Collection of acute and convalescent COVID-19 samples took place in the United States, Italy and Spain. From T cells, B-cell-depleted T cells, or PBMCs came the material, which was cDNA or gDNA.

Assay used: immunoSEQ multiplex PCR; TCRdb lists only in-frame clones, some missing. The sample has roughly 60,000 clones; roughly 87% are singletons. The chain uses TRBV7-9 and TRBJ2-5, with 8 bases identical to TRBD1. Sequences were obtained from peripheral blood. The TCR sequence derives from a middle-aged man with COVID-19, enrolled during active disease. The CDR3 region has the DNA TGTGCCAGCAGCTTAGAGGGACAGGTTGTGGAGACCCAGTACTTC. Translated, it gives CASSLEGQVVETQYF.